These 3 T cell receptor beta chains were sequenced from one sample in a study of T cells in Graves' hyperthyroidism and ophthalmopathy. Regions amplified from RNA transcripts were the TCR beta CDR3 regions. First-round RT-PCR of the TCR CDR3 relied on the HTBI primer set. TCRdb reanalysed the multiplex PCR reads using MiXCR and keeps one entry per CDR3 protein. Of 460,000 or so distinct CDR3 sequences listed, approximately 15% are singletons. The sample comprised blood. The receptors derive from a woman between 18 and 30 years old with Graves' hyperthyroidism.

J is TRBJ2-1 and V is TRBV12-5; 12 bases align to TRBD1. With 1 base clipped from V and 5 bases from J, the junction kept 21 bases outside the gene matches. CDR3 length: 22 amino acids. CDR1 and CDR2 from the germline V gene are LGHNT and FRNRAP. CDR3 residues: CASGLGPGQGALVGGPNNEQFF. In DNA form, the CDR3 reads TGTGCTAGTGGTTTGGGCCCGGGACAGGGGGCTTTAGTGGGAGGGCCGAACAATGAGCAGTTCTTC.

This clonotype occurred many times. The chain links TRBV10-3 to TRBJ1-2; possibly TRBD1 for D (6 bases). CDR1 and CDR2 (germline): ENHRY, SYGVKD. The CDR3 covers 13 residues. V lost 2 bases, J lost 6 bases, and 10 bases lay in between. CDR3 protein: CAISEARQDGYTF. The CDR3 DNA follows: TGTGCCATCAGTGAGGCTAGACAGGATGGCTACACCTTC.

In DNA, the CDR3 is TGTGCCAGCAGCCCTTGGGACGGGAGTATCACCGGGGAGCTGTTTTTT. Translation gives CASSPWDGSITGELFF. The chain is built from TRBV9 and TRBJ2-2, with TRBD2 as a possible D gene (6 bases). Between the trimmed V and J ends, which lost 4 bases and 4 bases, there was a span of 17 bases. Per germline, CDR1 SGDLS and CDR2 YYNGEE. The CDR3 totals 16 residues.